Each of the 17 T cell receptor beta chains below was sequenced from the same sample in a study of Graves' ophthalmopathy and Graves' hyperthyroidism. Beta-chain TCR CDR3 regions were amplified from RNA transcripts. HTBI primers primed a first-round RT-PCR, and a second-round multiplex PCR followed. Each CDR3 protein gets one entry after TCRdb re-called the multiplex PCR reads with MiXCR. The sample includes around 1,000,000 distinct CDR3 sequences, less than 45% of them seen just once. Sample: peripheral blood or thyroid tissue (not recorded which). The receptor source for this set is an adult man with Graves' hyperthyroidism.

The V and J genes are TRBV24-1 and TRBJ2-1, with 10 bases lining up with TRBD1. This CDR3 is built from 19 residues. Per germline, CDR1 KGHDR and CDR2 SFDVKD. The junction had 23 bases not matched to a gene; V was cut back by 7 bases and J by 9 bases. Here the CDR3 DNA reads TGTGCCACCAGCACCGGGACAGGGGTTTCGAGCGGGAGTCGCGGTGAGCAGTTCTTC. This gives the protein CATSTGTGVSSGSRGEQFF.

The sample holds many counts of this clonotype. The chain couples TRBV29-1 to TRBJ2-5, with 9 bases fitting TRBD1. V dropped 3 bases and J dropped 4; count of bases not matched to a gene: 15. The V gene's germline CDR1 is SQVTM and CDR2 ANQGSEA. The CDR3 runs to 17 residues. The DNA for the CDR3 is TGCAGCGTTGACGGGGCCCACGCGGGACAGGGTCTAGAGACCCAGTACTTC. Its translation: CSVDGAHAGQGLETQYF.

V is TRBV15 and J is TRBJ2-7, with D possibly matching TRBD2 (6 bases). Germline V gene data show CDR1 as LNHNV and CDR2 as YYDKDF (reference sequence). With 5 bases removed from V and 3 bases from J, the gap between germline ends came to 14 bases. The CDR3 is 14 amino acids. The CDR3 is CATSLGGVGYEQYF. CDR3 DNA sequence: TGTGCCACCAGCCTCGGGGGAGTTGGCTACGAGCAGTACTTC. The whole variable domain, remainder taken from reference TRBV15 and TRBJ2-7, is DAMVIQNPRYQVTQFGKPVTLSCSQTLNHNVMYWYQQKSSQAPKLLFHYYDKDFNNEADTPDNFQSRRPNTSFCFLDIRSPGLGDTAMYLCATSLGGVGYEQYFGPGTRLTVT.

The rearrangement uses TRBV10-3 and TRBJ1-6, with D perhaps TRBD1 (5 bases). Germline values: CDR1 ENHRY, CDR2 SYGVKD. The CDR3 runs to 15 residues. V dropped 5 bases and J dropped 6 bases, with 14 bases sitting between them. The CDR3 bases are TGTGCCATCAGTCCCGGGACGGGAGGTAATTCACCCCTCCACTTT. It codes for CAISPGTGGNSPLHF.

This clonotype was counted a few times. The rearrangement links TRBV4-3 to TRBJ2-2, with D hard to call. CDR1 and CDR2 (germline): LGHNA, YSLEER. V lost 1 base and J 0 bases, leaving 15 bases between the germline ends. The CDR3 spans 18 residues. The CDR3 reads CASSQVSAWGANTGELFF. The CDR3 coding sequence is TGCGCCAGCAGCCAAGTATCGGCTTGGGGTGCGAACACCGGGGAGCTGTTTTTT.

This clonotype was seen just once. This chain joins TRBV19 and TRBJ1-2; TRBD1 matches 8 bases. Germline lookup yields CDR1 LNHDA and CDR2 SQIVND (reference sequence). V was pared by 3 bases and J by 6 bases, with 6 bases of the junction left unmatched. The CDR3 loop spans 14 amino acids. CDR3 sequence reads: CASSMDRAGDGYTF. CDR3 sequence (DNA): TGTGCCAGTAGTATGGACAGGGCAGGGGATGGCTACACCTTC. Supplemented by reference TRBV19 and TRBJ1-2, the full variable domain reads DGGITQSPKYLFRKEGQNVTLSCEQNLNHDAMYWYRQDPGQGLRLIYYSQIVNDFQKGDIAEGYSVSREKKESFPLTVTSAQKNPTAFYLCASSMDRAGDGYTFGSGTRLTVV.

This chain links TRBV12-3 or TRBV12-4 with TRBJ1-4; D is ambiguous. Trimming pared 6 bases from V and 0 bases from J, leaving 14 bases between. The CDR3 is made up of 16 amino acids. CDR3 bases: TGTGCCAGCAGCCGGTACGGACGGGCAACTAATGAAAAACTGTTTTTT. Protein: CASSRYGRATNEKLFF.

This clonotype was detected a few times. The chain uses TRBV20-1 and TRBJ2-7, with a weak D call TRBD1 (5 bases). Trimming stripped 0 bases from V and 2 bases from J, with 17 bases between. Germline CDR1 and CDR2: DFQATT and SNEGSKA (reference sequence). CDR3 size: 16 residues. The CDR3 nucleotides read TGCAGTGCTAGAGATTGGGCGGCGACAGACCCCTACGAGCAGTACTTC. Protein sequence: CSARDWAATDPYEQYF.

The chain joins TRBV7-2 to TRBJ2-7; D call uncertain. Germline values: CDR1 SGHTA, CDR2 FQGNSA. There are 15 residues in the CDR3. Trimming left V 11 bases short and J 3 bases short, with 23 bases between. In nucleotides, the CDR3 is TGTGCCGAGCAGCCCAGCAGCCTACCTAACTACGAGCAGTACTTC. Its protein is CAEQPSSLPNYEQYF.

A word on this clonotype: This is likely a read error, given that the CDR3 carries no conserved phenylalanine or tryptophan at its end. Because the CDR3's place on the DNA is in doubt, the DNA is left out and the CDR3 is given as listed by TCRdb. The chain is built from TRBV2 and TRBJ2-6; the D call TRBD2 from the table was never checked on the DNA. Germline V gene sequence: CDR1 SNHLY, CDR2 FYNNEI. The CDR3 extends over 9 residues, inclusive of both ends. This CDR3 reads CASSGREMT.

This clonotype has more than one count but fewer than ten. The V gene is TRBV7-9, the J gene TRBJ2-7; unclear D gene. The CDR3 runs to 17 residues. The V gene lost 1 base and the J gene lost 3 bases, with 19 bases spanning the gap. Germline V gene lookup returns CDR1 SEHNR and CDR2 FQNEAQ (reference sequence). The CDR3 spells CASSLEGPGVPVYEQYF. The CDR3 region has the DNA TGTGCCAGCAGCTTAGAGGGCCCAGGTGTACCCGTCTACGAGCAGTACTTC. The full variable domain, completed using reference TRBV7-9 and TRBJ2-7, is DTGVSQNPRHKITKRGQNVTFRCDPISEHNRLYWYRQTLGQGPEFLTYFQNEAQLEKSRLLSDRFSAERPKGSFSTLEIQRTEQGDSAMYLCASSLEGPGVPVYEQYFGPGTRLTVT.

The chain combines TRBV10-3 with TRBJ2-7; D uncertain. Germline lookup yields CDR1 ENHRY and CDR2 SYGVKD. This CDR3 is 13 amino acids long. The germline V and J ends were trimmed by 6 bases and 2 bases, with 11 bases remaining between them. In nucleotides, the CDR3 is TGTGCCATCAGGCTTGACATAGCCTACGAGCAGTACTTC. It yields the protein CAIRLDIAYEQYF.

The chain links TRBV12-3 or TRBV12-4 to TRBJ1-2, with 12 bases identical to TRBD1. Trimming removed 5 bases from V and 7 bases from J; junction bases left unmatched: 8. This CDR3 has 15 amino acids. The DNA for the CDR3 is TGTGCCAGCAGTACCCCCGGGACAGGGGGCTCTGGCTACACCTTC. It translates to CASSTPGTGGSGYTF.

V and J are TRBV25-1 and TRBJ1-1, with D tentatively TRBD1 (6 bases). CDR3 length: 10 residues. Germline lookup yields CDR1 MGHDK and CDR2 SYGVNS. Trimming shortened V by 9 bases and J by 6 bases, and 8 bases separated the two germline ends. CDR3 in DNA: TGTGCCAGTTGGACAGCTGAAGCTTTCTTT. Translation: CASWTAEAFF. The full variable domain, with the rest looked up from reference TRBV25-1 and TRBJ1-1, is EADIYQTPRYLVIGTGKKITLECSQTMGHDKMYWYQQDPGMELHLIHYSYGVNSTEKGDLSSESTVSRIRTEHFPLTLESARPSHTSQYLCASWTAEAFFGQGTRLTVV.

The chain combines TRBV5-1 with TRBJ2-3, with 7 nucleotides matching TRBD1. Trimming removed 4 bases from V and 4 bases from J; junction bases left unmatched: 15. In germline, CDR1 is SGHRS, CDR2 YFSETQ. The CDR3 totals 17 residues. The CDR3 region has the DNA TGCGCCAGCAGCGAGCGAGCAGTACAGGGGAATTCAGATACGCAGTATTTT. This sequence encodes CASSERAVQGNSDTQYF. Based on the CDR3 plus reference TRBV5-1 and TRBJ2-3, the full variable domain is KAGVTQTPRYLIKTRGQQVTLSCSPISGHRSVSWYQQTPGQGLQFLFEYFSETQRNKGNFPGRFSGRQFSNSRSEMNVSTLELGDSALYLCASSERAVQGNSDTQYFGPGTRLTVL.

The V call is TRBV10-3, the J call TRBJ2-4; D gene unclear. Trimming took 2 bases from V and 0 from J, leaving 5 bases between them. Germline V gene data show CDR1 as ENHRY and CDR2 as SYGVKD. The CDR3 runs to 14 residues. The DNA of the CDR3 is TGTGCCATCAGTGAGGATATAGCCAAAAACATTCAGTACTTC. It specifies CAISEDIAKNIQYF.

The V and J genes are TRBV9 and TRBJ2-5; weak D call: TRBD2 (7 bases). The CDR3 is 17 amino acids. CDR1 is SGDLS and CDR2 is YYNGEE in the germline V gene. Trimming removed 0 bases at V and 4 bases at J, with 19 bases between. CDR3: CASSVAAQGSGLETQYF. For the CDR3, the DNA is TGTGCCAGCAGCGTAGCTGCACAGGGTAGCGGGCTAGAGACCCAGTACTTC.